The sequence of this T cell receptor beta chain was determined in a study of molecular identifiers for immune sequencing clone quantification. This CDR3 is built from 14 residues. The V and J ends lost 0 bases and 2 bases respectively, with 7 bases between them. The V gene's germline CDR1 is LGHNA and CDR2 YNFKEQ. This clonotype was seen at least ten times. CD8+CD4-CCR7+CD45RA+ cells were sorted as naive CD8 T cells. TCRdb reanalysed the PCR reads using MiXCR and keeps one entry per CDR3 protein. This table holds about 63,000 distinct CDR3 sequences, about 19% found once. Sequenced sample: naive CD8+ T cells from blood, with Jurkat cell RNA spiked in. Sample subset: FACS-sorted CD8+CD4-CCR7+CD45RA+ naive T cells. This clonotype originated in a human donor in good health. Some libraries in this study had Jurkat cell RNA spiked in. This chain uses TRBV4-2 with TRBJ2-5; D is unresolved. For the CDR3, the DNA is TGTGCCAGCAGCCAAGATGTAGGACAAGAGACCCAGTACTTC. Protein product: CASSQDVGQETQYF.